The T cell receptor (beta chain) described here comes from a study of cytomegalovirus exposure and HLA in healthy donors (dated by TCRdb to about 2017). Describing the broader study: In an earlier analysis of some 610 of the donors, approximately 300 Gb of sequence data and approximately 120 million unique TCR beta sequences from 180 million or so T cells were reported. HLA typing included class I and class II loci at four-digit resolution. Among under 450 genotyped donors of the cohort, an average of around 240,000 unique TCR beta nucleotide sequences were sequenced per donor, roughly 20% of them non-productive. Roughly 300 gigabases of sequencing data and 70 million to 85 million unique TCR sequences were included in an early release covering roughly 700 HLA-typed donors. Using immunosequencing, the study profiled T cell repertoires from around 670 subjects and related those repertoires to cytomegalovirus serostatus. The study aimed to test whether signatures of past pathogen exposure could be identified by cataloging public T cell receptors. A later genetic analysis used genome-wide SNP genotypes for about 65% of the roughly 670 donors, treating that subset as a discovery cohort. Of the 300 to 500 genotyped donors, over 80% were placed in the genetic ancestry cluster associated with self-reported Caucasian donors. All discovery cohort repertoires had been generated using a single sequencing platform. To predict cytomegalovirus infection status, the study brought together high-throughput TCR immunosequencing, statistical association of individual TCRs with disease status, and machine learning. To decide whether each TCR beta V gene segment behaved as functional or pseudogenic, an earlier analysis of approximately 600 of the donors relied on high-throughput TCR beta sequencing. Alongside the repertoire data, information on donor age, sex, ethnicity and CMV serostatus was compiled. A later analysis re-examined previously published TCR beta repertoires from roughly 720 donors and added high-resolution HLA genotyping to investigate patterns of TCR occurrence. A handful of DR-DQ haplotypes were handled as single units for association and clustering because linkage in the cohort was strong. The later analysis used no new phenotypic data to find candidate immune exposures, relying instead on TCR beta sequences and their occurrence across donors. Along with the roughly 670-subject first cohort, a separate validation cohort of over a hundred different subjects was used. Typing coverage varied by locus: roughly 620-640 donors for A, B, C, DRB1 and DQB1; around 560 for DQA1; 600 to 610 for DPA1; fewer than 480 for DPB1. What the work shows at the level of the full study, not this receptor alone: The classifier was reported to diagnose cytomegalovirus status with high specificity and sensitivity in both the original cohort and the validation cohort. V-gene and J-gene trimming of TCR beta chains was associated with a missense DCLRE1C variant in a later genetic analysis, and the association was replicated in an independent cohort. The sequencing pipeline was judged likely to have produced a cluster of highly shared sequence variants as a technical artifact. Across donors, most TCR sequences were observed very rarely, whereas some public TCRs were present in many individuals. According to a later genetic analysis, donors in an Asian-associated ancestry cluster had fewer N-insertions in productive TCRs than the approximately 700-donor mean. A later analysis found that TCR association rates varied across HLA loci, with DRB1 alleles showing the most associated TCRs and HLA-C alleles the fewest. Most CMV-associated TCR beta chains appeared to be HLA-restricted in a later analysis, and the HLA associations seemed to be driven largely by CMV exposure. Only TCR beta chains were sequenced in this cohort, and the absence of alpha or paired-chain data limited detectable features. Specific HLA alleles were associated with 15,000 to 20,000 TCR beta sequences at a false discovery rate of 0.05 in a later analysis. Broadly in line with IMGT annotations, most TCR beta V segments showed up in productive rearrangements about 90% or about 30% of the time in an earlier analysis of 450 to 600 of the donors. CMV serostatus was the only immune exposure information available for the cohort. Compared with equally common non-associated chains, HLA-associated TCR beta chains in a later analysis were more clonally expanded and had lower generation probabilities. Assigning TCR associations to individual alleles was difficult when HLA alleles, especially DR and DQ, strongly co-occurred. A further reported finding was that TCR beta sequences accurately predicted the HLA-A and HLA-B alleles for most subjects in the first cohort. In vitro tests confirmed that a few of the cytomegalovirus-associated TCR beta chains recognize cytomegalovirus antigens. Sequencing depth was assumed to be roughly uniform across donors in the presence/absence analyses, though that assumption may not hold. Several of the top co-occurrence clusters appeared to be linked to parvovirus B19, influenza, CMV and Epstein-Barr virus, according to a later analysis. Because HLA typing was missing for some donors at each locus, association tests included only the typed subset. Correlated functional status among segregating V segments might reflect linkage disequilibrium, but an unknown experimental factor could not be ruled out. Because counts were too low, about 17 rarely observed V segments, including chromosome 9 orphons, were excluded from the earlier analysis of 500 to 700 of the donors. Some IMGT-functional V segments, including TRBV6-2 and TRBV6-3, could not be told apart with the 87-base-pair reads, so those segments were excluded. The study gave a list of around 170 TCR beta chains associated with cytomegalovirus. The authors suggested that the approach could potentially be extended to other disease states and immunological phenotypes.

The CDR1 and CDR2 encoded by the germline V gene (reference sequence) are LNHDA and SQIVND. Cut back by 3 bases and 9 bases, the V and J ends lie 12 bases apart. There are 13 amino acids in the CDR3, from cysteine to phenylalanine inclusive. The only DNA kept is the CDR3, 39 bases in frame from the first base. In total, approximately 610 healthy bone marrow donors made up the cohort. At the time of sampling, every cohort member was nominally healthy, though immune exposures that went unrecorded were likely present. The donor was CMV seropositive and was included in the group of 250 to 350 seropositive cohort members. A peripheral blood sample was collected from each donor, and TCR beta sequencing was performed on peripheral blood mononuclear cells. Genomic DNA was extracted from the blood cell samples with the Qiagen DNeasy Blood Extraction Kit. With regard to this clone: The clone's antigen remains unknown. Base-call qualities are not available, and no considerably larger clone is one nucleotide away.

Library method: the immunoSEQ multiplex PCR assay. The multiplex PCR relied on a mix of 60 forward primers for TCR Vbeta segments and 13 reverse primers for TCR Jbeta segments. A multiplex PCR assay on genomic DNA amplified the CDR3 region of rearranged TCR beta genes. Amplified TCR beta libraries were sequenced as 87-base-pair reads on the Illumina HiSeq System. Per the original workflow: In a later analysis, 80 million or so unique TCR beta chains were counted across the roughly 670 repertoires, and approximately 9.9 million of these chains were shared by at least two donors. To remove PCR and sequencing errors, raw reads were error-corrected and collapsed into unique sequences using a nearest-neighbor algorithm that merged closely related sequences. V, D and J gene segments were assigned by aligning CDR3 sequences to IMGT reference sequences. For a sequence to be retained, at least a six-nucleotide match to both a V gene segment and a J gene segment was required. A rearrangement was called productive if the CDR3 had no stop codons and remained in frame with V and J, and every other rearrangement was called non-productive. Following IMGT convention, CDR3 was defined as the stretch from the second conserved V-encoded cysteine to the conserved J-encoded phenylalanine. In an earlier analysis of 500 to 650 of the donors, sequences lacking an unambiguous match to a single V gene segment were excluded. An earlier analysis of 587 of the donors classified V segments as functional when productive rearrangements were above 56.7% and as segregating when the standard deviation between donors was above 5%. A statistical classification framework was built to diagnose cytomegalovirus status from the catalog of TCR beta chain sequences. In a later analysis, TCR nucleotide sequences were compared against IMGT/GENE-DB human TR gene sequences so that V and J genes could be assigned. A later analysis assigned CDR3 sequences and most-parsimonious VDJ recombination scenarios with the TCRdist pipeline. In a later analysis, each TCR beta chain was defined by its CDR3 amino acid sequence together with its V-gene family, and reads without a unique V-gene family were excluded. A later analysis removed roughly 590 highly shared, low-generation-probability nucleotide sequences to deal with suspected cross-contamination and a sequencing artifact. For each public chain, a later analysis derived a clonal expansion index from normalized ranks of inferred template counts within each repertoire. In a later analysis, generation probabilities were computed using a VDJ recombination model fitted to out-of-frame rearrangements, and the results were checked against IGoR. A later analysis scored TCR-TCR, TCR-HLA and TCR-CMV co-occurrence with hypergeometric tests, applying a repertoire-size bias correction to TCR pairs. False discovery rates were estimated in a later analysis by permuting HLA or CMV assignments 20 times. A later analysis grouped co-occurring TCRs with DBSCAN, adding TCRdist sequence similarity when clustering within HLA-allele-positive subsets. Co-occurrence clustering excluded repertoires with fewer than 30,000 or more than 120,000 public chains, plus five with anomalous nucleotide sharing. This is the immuneACCESS table as TCRdb keeps it, with only in-frame sequences that have V and J called. A part of the clones is gone; compared with another copy, unresolved V genes explain less than half, and the rest is unexplained. The V and J calls and clone size are taken from that table; D and trimming were inferred from the DNA. The table for this sample lists roughly 150,000 clones; around four fifths of them were counted only once. The top ten clonotypes cover around a tenth of the sample.

This receptor chain uses TRBV19 and TRBJ1-5, and possibly TRBD1, on 5 matching bases. This TCR came from a man aged 18 to 35 in good health and CMV-seropositive. Sample: PBMCs. The nucleotide sequence is TGTGCCAGTAGTATTATCGGGGGGAGGCCCCAGCATTTT. Translated, this is CASSIIGGRPQHF.